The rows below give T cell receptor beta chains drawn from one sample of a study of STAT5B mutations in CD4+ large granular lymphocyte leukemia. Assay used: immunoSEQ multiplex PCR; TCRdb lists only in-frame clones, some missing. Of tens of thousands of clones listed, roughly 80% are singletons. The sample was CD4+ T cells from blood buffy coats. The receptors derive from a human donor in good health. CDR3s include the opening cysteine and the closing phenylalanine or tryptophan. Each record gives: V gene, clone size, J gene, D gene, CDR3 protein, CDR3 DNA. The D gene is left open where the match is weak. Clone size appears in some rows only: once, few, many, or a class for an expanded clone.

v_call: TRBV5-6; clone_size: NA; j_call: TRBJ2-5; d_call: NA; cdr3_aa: CASSFREETQYF; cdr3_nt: TGTGCCAGCAGCTTCCGGGAGGAGACCCAGTACTTC
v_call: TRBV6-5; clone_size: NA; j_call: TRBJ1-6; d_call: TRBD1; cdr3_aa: CASSDRDNSPLHF; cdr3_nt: TGTGCCAGCAGCGACAGGGATAATTCACCCCTCCACTTT
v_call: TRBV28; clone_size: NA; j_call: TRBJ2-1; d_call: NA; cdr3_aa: CASSLFSDVFYRVQNQGNEQFF; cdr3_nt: TGTGCCAGCAGTTTATTTTCTGACGTTTTCTATCGGGTCCAAAATCAGGGCAATGAGCAGTTCTTC
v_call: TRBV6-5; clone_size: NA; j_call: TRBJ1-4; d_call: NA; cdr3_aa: CASGTTATNEKLFF; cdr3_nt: TGTGCCAGCGGCACGACAGCAACTAATGAAAAACTGTTTTTT
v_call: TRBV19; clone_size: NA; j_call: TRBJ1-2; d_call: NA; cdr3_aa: CASSILGYDGYTF; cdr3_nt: TGTGCCAGTAGTATTCTGGGTTATGATGGCTACACCTTC
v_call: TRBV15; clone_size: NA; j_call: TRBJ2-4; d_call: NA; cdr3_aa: CATSSFVLAKNIQYF; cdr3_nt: TGTGCCACCAGCAGTTTCGTACTAGCCAAAAACATTCAGTACTTC
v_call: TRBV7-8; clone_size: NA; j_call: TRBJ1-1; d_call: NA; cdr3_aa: CASSSTLRQVPNTEAFF; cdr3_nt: TGTGCCAGCAGCTCAACCCTACGACAGGTCCCGAACACTGAAGCTTTCTTT
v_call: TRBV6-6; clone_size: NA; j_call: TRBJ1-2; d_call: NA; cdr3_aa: CASSYAGGNYGYTF; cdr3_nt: TGTGCCAGCAGTTACGCAGGTGGAAATTATGGCTACACCTTC
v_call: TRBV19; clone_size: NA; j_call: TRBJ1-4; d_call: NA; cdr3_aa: CASSLDPPSGSDEKLFF; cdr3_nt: TGTGCCAGTAGCCTAGACCCCCCGTCAGGGAGCGACGAAAAACTGTTTTTT
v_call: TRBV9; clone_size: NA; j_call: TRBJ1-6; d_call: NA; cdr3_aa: CASSVELGPSPLHF; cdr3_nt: TGTGCCAGCAGCGTAGAACTGGGCCCATCACCCCTCCACTTT
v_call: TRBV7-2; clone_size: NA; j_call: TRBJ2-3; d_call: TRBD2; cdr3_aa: CASSLSGLAGGPGETQYF; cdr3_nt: TGTGCCAGCAGCTTATCCGGCCTAGCGGGGGGGCCAGGGGAGACGCAGTATTTT
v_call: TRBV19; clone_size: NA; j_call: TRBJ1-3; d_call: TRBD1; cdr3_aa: CASSTTGGSGNTIYF; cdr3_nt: TGTGCCAGTAGTACGACAGGGGGCTCTGGAAACACCATATATTTT
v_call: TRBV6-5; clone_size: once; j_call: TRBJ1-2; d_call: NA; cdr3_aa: CASSRTGMGYTF; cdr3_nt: TGTGCCAGCAGCCGAACAGGGATGGGCTACACCTTC
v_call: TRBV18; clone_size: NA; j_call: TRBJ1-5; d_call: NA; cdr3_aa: CASSPYRQDSNQPQHF; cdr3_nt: TGTGCCAGCTCACCGTACCGACAGGATAGCAATCAGCCCCAGCATTTT
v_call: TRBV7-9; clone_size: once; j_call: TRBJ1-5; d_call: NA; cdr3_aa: CASQSNNQPQHF; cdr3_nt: TGTGCCAGCCAAAGTAACAATCAGCCCCAGCATTTT
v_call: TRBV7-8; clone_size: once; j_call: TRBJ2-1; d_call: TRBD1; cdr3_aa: CASRSGQSSYNEQFF; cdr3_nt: TGTGCCAGCAGATCGGGACAGAGCTCCTACAATGAGCAGTTCTTC
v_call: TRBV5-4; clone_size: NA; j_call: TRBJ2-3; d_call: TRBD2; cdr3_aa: CASSSGLAGLTDTQYF; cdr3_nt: TGTGCCAGCAGCTCAGGACTAGCGGGGCTCACAGATACGCAGTATTTT
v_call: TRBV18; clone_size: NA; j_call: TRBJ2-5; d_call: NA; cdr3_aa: CASSRAAQETQYF; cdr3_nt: TGTGCCAGCTCACGGGCCGCGCAGGAGACCCAGTACTTC
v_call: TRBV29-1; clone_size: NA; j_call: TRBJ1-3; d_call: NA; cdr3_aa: CAYWGGVSGNTIYF; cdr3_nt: TGCGCGTATTGGGGGGGAGTCTCTGGAAACACCATATATTTT
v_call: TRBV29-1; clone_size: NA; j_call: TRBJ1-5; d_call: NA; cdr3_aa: CSVVERAGQNQPQHF; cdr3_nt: TGCAGCGTTGTGGAGAGGGCAGGTCAAAATCAGCCCCAGCATTTT
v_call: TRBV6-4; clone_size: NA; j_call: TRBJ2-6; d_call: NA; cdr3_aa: CASSDTQGGFGANVLTF; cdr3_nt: TGTGCCAGCAGTGACACCCAGGGGGGATTTGGGGCCAACGTCCTGACTTTC
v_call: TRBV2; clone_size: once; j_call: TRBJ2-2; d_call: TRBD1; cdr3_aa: CASSEEGTGGGELFF; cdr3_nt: TGTGCCAGCAGTGAAGAGGGGACAGGGGGCGGGGAGCTGTTTTTT
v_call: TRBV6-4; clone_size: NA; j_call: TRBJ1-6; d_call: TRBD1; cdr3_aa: CASSATGLDSPLHF; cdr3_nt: TGTGCCAGCAGTGCGACAGGGTTAGATTCACCCCTCCACTTT
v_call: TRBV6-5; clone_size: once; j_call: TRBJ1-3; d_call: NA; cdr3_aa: CASSLSDRPGNTIYF; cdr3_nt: TGTGCCAGCAGTTTATCCGACAGGCCCGGAAACACCATATATTTT
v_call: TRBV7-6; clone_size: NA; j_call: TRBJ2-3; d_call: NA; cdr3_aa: CASSYTPATDTQYF; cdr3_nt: TGTGCCAGCAGCTACACCCCGGCCACAGATACGCAGTATTTT
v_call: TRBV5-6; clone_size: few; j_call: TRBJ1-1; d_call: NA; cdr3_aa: CASSFQGNTEAFF; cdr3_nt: TGTGCCAGCAGCTTTCAGGGGAACACTGAAGCTTTCTTT